This T cell receptor (beta chain) is drawn from a study of tumor-infiltrating lymphocytes in primary liver carcinoma. The wider study: Primary liver carcinomas in the patients were surgically resected.

Unsorted whole blood yielded the blood RNA, and germline DNA was also extracted. The patients lived with chronic HBV infection and had not yet received any treatment. Between the trimmed V and J ends, which lost 6 bases and 0 bases, there was a span of 12 bases. Per germline, CDR1 MDHEN and CDR2 SYDVKM. The length of the CDR3 is 15 residues. Starting from 500 ng of total RNA, TCR beta cDNA was produced with a primer in the constant region. ARM-PCR was slightly modified, and three nested multiplex PCR rounds with it gave rise to the TCR beta libraries. TRBV1-TRBV30 forward primers and a C-beta reverse primer were used in the first two PCR rounds, which each ran for approximately 11 cycles. TCRdb processed the multiplex PCR reads anew with MiXCR; each CDR3 protein has one entry. Among hundreds of thousands of distinct CDR3 sequences, 65% were seen once, and the ten largest hold 9%.

This chain uses TRBV28 with TRBJ2-1; D not resolved. Material: peripheral blood. The sequence was collected from a man in his forties or fifties with primary liver carcinoma and hepatitis B virus infection. CDR3 DNA sequence: TGTGCCAGCAGCATAGTCCAGGACTCCTACAATGAGCAGTTCTTC. This translates into CASSIVQDSYNEQFF.